The subject of this entry is one T cell receptor beta chain. Its specificity is unknown. Amplification used 60 Vbeta primers and 13 Jbeta primers. The table came from immunoSEQ multiplex PCR; TCRdb's copy has only in-frame clones and leaves some out. Among about 160,000 clones listed, approximately 76% were seen once. Participants comprised healthy donors of bone marrow. This entry belongs to a study of cytomegalovirus exposure and HLA in healthy donors. Across the study: Among some 400 genotyped donors, around 77% fell in the Caucasian-associated ancestry cluster.

Findings of the study overall: It was in a later analysis that TCR association rates were seen to vary by HLA locus, highest for DRB1 and lowest for HLA-C. What a later analysis showed was that several of the most significant clusters appeared linked to common viral pathogens.

The sequencing input was PBMCs. The sequence was obtained from a man aged 55 to 70 in good health and CMV-seronegative.

The CDR3 sequence is CASSLFDRDYEQYF. CDR3 DNA: TGTGCCAGCAGCTTATTCGACAGGGACTACGAGCAGTACTTC. The genes are TRBV7-6 and TRBJ2-7, with TRBD1 identical over 7 bases. Germline values: CDR1 SGHVS, CDR2 FNYEAQ. J was trimmed by 3 bases and V by 2 bases; bases with no gene match: 4. CDR3 length: 14 residues. Looking up the rest from reference TRBV7-6 and TRBJ2-7 gives the full variable domain: GAGVSQSPRYKVTKRGQDVALRCDPISGHVSLYWYRQALGQGPEFLTYFNYEAQQDKSGLPNDRFSAERPEGSISTLTIQRTEQRDSAMYRCASSLFDRDYEQYFGPGTRLTVT.